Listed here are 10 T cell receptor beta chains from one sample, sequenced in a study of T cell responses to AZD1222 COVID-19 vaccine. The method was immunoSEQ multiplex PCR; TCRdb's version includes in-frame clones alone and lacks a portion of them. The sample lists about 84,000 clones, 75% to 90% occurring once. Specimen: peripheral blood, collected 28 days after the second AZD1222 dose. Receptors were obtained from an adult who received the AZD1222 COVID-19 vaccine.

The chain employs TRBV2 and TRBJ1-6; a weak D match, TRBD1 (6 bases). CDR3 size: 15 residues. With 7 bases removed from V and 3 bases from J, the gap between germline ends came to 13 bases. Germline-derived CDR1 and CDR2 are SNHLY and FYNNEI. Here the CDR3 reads CASKYRDNYNSPLHF. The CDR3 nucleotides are TGTGCCAGCAAGTACCGGGACAACTATAATTCACCCCTCCACTTT.

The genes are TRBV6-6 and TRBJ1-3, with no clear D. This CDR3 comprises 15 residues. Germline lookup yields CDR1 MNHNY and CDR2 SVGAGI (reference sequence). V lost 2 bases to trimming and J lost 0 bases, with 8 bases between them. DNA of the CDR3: TGTGCCAGCAGTTACCCCTCTGGCTCTGGAAACACCATATATTTT. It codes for CASSYPSGSGNTIYF.

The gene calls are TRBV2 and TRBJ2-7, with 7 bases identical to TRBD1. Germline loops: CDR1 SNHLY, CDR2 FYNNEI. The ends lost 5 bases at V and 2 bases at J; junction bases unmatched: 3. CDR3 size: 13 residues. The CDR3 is CASSRDRAYEQYV. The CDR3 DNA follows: TGTGCCAGCAGTCGGGACAGAGCCTACGAGCAGTACGTC.

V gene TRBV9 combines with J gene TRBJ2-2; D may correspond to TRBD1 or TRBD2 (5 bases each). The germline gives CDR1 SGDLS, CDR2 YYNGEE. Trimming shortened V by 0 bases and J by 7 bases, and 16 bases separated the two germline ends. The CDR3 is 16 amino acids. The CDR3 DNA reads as TGTGCCAGCAGCGTAGCTGCCGGGACCAAGGGCGGGGAGCTGTTTTTT. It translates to CASSVAAGTKGGELFF.

This chain's CDR3 is CASRSTGYTF. In nucleotides, the CDR3 is TGTGCCAGCAGATCGACCGGCTACACCTTC. The J gene is TRBJ1-2, the V gene TRBV6-5, with D unresolved. The germline V gene has CDR1 MNHEY and CDR2 SVGAGI. This CDR3 is built from 10 residues. The germline V and J ends were trimmed by 6 bases and 8 bases, with 7 bases remaining between them.

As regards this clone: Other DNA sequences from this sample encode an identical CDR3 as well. In DNA, the CDR3 is TGTGCCAGCTCACCCGGGACGGATAACTATGGCTACACCTTC. Amino acids: CASSPGTDNYGYTF. The chain is built from TRBV18 and TRBJ1-2; TRBD1 is a possible D gene (5 bases). Per germline, CDR1 KGHSH and CDR2 LQKENI. Trimming took 3 bases from V and 1 from J, leaving 9 bases between them. The CDR3 contains 14 residues.

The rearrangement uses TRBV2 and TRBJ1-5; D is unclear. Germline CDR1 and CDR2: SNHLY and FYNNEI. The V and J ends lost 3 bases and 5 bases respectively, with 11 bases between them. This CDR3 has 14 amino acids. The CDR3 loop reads CASSELLRDQPQHF. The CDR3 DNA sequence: TGTGCCAGCAGTGAGTTATTACGAGATCAGCCCCAGCATTTT.

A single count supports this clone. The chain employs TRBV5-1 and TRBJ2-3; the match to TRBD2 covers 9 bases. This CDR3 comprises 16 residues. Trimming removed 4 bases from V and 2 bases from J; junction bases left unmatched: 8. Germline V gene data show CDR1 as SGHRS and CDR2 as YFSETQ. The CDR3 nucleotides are TGCGCCAGCAGCACGCCGACTAGCGGAGTCACAGATACGCAGTATTTT. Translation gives CASSTPTSGVTDTQYF.

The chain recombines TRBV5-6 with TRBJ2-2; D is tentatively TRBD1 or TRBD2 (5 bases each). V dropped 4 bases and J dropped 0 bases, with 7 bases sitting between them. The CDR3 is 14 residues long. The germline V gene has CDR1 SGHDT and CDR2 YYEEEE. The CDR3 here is CASSPGPNTGELFF. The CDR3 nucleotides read TGTGCCAGCAGCCCGGGACCGAACACCGGGGAGCTGTTTTTT.

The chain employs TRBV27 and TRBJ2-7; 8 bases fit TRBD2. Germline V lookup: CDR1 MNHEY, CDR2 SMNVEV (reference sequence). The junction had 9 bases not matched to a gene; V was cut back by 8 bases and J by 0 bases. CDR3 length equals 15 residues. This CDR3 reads CASSSGGGGSYEQYV. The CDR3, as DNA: TGTGCCAGCTCTTCGGGGGGGGGCGGCTCCTACGAGCAGTACGTC.